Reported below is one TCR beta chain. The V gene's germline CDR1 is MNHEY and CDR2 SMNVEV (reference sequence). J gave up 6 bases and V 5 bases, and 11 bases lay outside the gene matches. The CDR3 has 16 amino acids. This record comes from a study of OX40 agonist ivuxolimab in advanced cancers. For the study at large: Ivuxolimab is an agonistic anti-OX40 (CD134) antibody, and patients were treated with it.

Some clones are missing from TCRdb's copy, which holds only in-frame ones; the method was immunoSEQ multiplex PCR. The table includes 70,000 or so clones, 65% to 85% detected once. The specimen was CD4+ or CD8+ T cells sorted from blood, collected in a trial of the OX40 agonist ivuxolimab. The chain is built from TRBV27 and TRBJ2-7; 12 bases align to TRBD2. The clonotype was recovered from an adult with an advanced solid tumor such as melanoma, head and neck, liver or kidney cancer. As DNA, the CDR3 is TGTGCCAGCAGTCCGGGGCCTAGCGGGGGGGCCCCCGAGCAGTACTTC. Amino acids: CASSPGPSGGAPEQYF.